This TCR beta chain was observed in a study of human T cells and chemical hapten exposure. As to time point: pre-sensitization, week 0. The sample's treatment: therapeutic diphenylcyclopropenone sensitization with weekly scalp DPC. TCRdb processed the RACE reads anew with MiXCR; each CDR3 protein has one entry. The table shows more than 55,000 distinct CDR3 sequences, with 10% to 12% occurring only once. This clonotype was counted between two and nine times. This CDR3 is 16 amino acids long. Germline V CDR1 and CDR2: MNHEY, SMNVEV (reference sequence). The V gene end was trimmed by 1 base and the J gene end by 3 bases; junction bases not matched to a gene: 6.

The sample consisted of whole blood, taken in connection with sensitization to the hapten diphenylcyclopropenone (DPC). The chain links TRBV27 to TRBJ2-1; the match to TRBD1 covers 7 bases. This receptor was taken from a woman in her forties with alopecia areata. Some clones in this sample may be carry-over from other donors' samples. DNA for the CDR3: TGTGCCAGCAGTTTATGGGGACAGAATAACTACAATGAGCAGTTCTTC. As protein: CASSLWGQNNYNEQFF.